This section outlines one T cell receptor beta chain sequence together with its context. The antigen is not known. This entry is derived from a study of T cells after yellow fever vaccination. 5'RACE template switching produced TCR cDNA carrying a universal primer site and UMIs. A single record per CDR3 protein comes from TCRdb applying MiXCR to the 5' RACE reads. The profile shows some 550,000 distinct CDR3 sequences, roughly 19% of them singletons. The ends lost 6 bases at V and 5 bases at J; junction bases unmatched: 4. The CDR3 loop spans 12 amino acids. Per germline, CDR1 DFQATT and CDR2 SNEGSKA (reference sequence). Points from the study as a whole: The secondary response showed a weaker magnitude and a faster peak, day 5 versus 15.

The sequencing used PBMCs, collected 15 days after the yellow fever booster vaccination. This chain uses TRBV20-1 with TRBJ2-1, with TRBD2 matching 7 bases. The origin of this receptor is a man aged 25-40 years who received the YFV17D yellow fever vaccine. The CDR3 DNA reads as TGCAGTGCCACTAGCGCCAACAATGAGCAGTTCTTC. It specifies CSATSANNEQFF.